This T cell receptor beta chain emerged from a study of cytomegalovirus exposure and HLA in healthy donors. Trimming shortened V by 0 bases and J by 3 bases, and 11 bases separated the two germline ends. This CDR3 region has 15 residues. CDR1 SGHNT and CDR2 YYREEE come from the germline V gene (reference sequence). Sequencing used immunoSEQ multiplex PCR; TCRdb keeps in-frame clones, though not all of them. The profile shows about 220,000 clones, about 90% of them singletons. Notes on the study in general: Altogether, 150 or so TCR beta chains were recorded as cytomegalovirus-associated.

A remark on this clone: Its antigen remains unidentified.

The sample was PBMCs. The origin of this receptor is a woman aged 18 to 35 in good health and CMV-seronegative. The chain has TRBV5-4 and TRBJ2-3; D unresolved. Here the CDR3 DNA reads TGTGCCAGCAGCTTGGACCCACTCCGGACAGATACGCAGTATTTT. This gives the protein CASSLDPLRTDTQYF. The whole variable domain, remainder taken from reference TRBV5-4 and TRBJ2-3, is ETGVTQSPTHLIKTRGQQVTLRCSSQSGHNTVSWYQQALGQGPQFIFQYYREEENGRGNFPPRFSGLQFPNYSSELNVNALELDDSALYLCASSLDPLRTDTQYFGPGTRLTVL.